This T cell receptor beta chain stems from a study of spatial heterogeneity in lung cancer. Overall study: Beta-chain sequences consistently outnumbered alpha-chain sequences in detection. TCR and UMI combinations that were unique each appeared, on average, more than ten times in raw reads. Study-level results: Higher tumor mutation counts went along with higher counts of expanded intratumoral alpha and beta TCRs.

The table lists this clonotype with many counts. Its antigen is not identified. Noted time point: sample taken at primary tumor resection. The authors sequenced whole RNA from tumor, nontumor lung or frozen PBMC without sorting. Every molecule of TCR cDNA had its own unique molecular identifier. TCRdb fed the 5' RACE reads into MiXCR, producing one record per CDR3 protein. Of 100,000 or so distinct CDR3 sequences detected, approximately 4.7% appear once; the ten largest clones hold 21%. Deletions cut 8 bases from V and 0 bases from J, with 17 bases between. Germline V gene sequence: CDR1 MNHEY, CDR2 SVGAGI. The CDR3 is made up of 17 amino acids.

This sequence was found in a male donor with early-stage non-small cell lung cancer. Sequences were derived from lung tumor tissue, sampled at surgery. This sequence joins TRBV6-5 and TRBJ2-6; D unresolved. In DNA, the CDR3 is TGTGCCAGCCAAGGCTCTGATCTTACCTCTGGGGCCAACGTCCTGACTTTC. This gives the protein CASQGSDLTSGANVLTF.